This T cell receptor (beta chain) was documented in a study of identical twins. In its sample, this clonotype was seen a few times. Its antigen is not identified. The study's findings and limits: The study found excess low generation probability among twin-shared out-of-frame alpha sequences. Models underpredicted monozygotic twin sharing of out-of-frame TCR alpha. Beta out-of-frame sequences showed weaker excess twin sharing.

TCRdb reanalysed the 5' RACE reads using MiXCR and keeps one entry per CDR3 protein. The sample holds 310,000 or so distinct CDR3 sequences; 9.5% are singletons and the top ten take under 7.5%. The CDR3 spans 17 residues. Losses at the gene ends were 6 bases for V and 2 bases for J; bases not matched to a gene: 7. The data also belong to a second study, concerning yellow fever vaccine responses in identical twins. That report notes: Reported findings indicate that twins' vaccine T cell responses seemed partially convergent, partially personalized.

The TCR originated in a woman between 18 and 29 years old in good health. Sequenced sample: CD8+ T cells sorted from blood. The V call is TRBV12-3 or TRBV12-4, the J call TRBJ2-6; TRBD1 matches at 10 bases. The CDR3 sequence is CASRAGQGVPGANVLTF. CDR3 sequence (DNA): TGTGCCAGCAGGGCTGGACAGGGGGTCCCTGGGGCCAACGTCCTGACTTTC.